A selection of T cell receptor beta chains follows, all from one sample in a study of tumor-infiltrating lymphocytes in oesophageal squamous cell carcinoma. TCRdb reprocessed the PCR reads with MiXCR, giving one entry per CDR3 protein. This table has roughly 14,000 distinct CDR3 sequences, around half appearing once. Sequencing used esophageal tumor tissue. These receptors all stem from a female donor with esophageal squamous cell carcinoma. The CDR3 runs from the conserved cysteine through the conserved F or W. Fields, in order: clone size, J gene, D gene, CDR3 length, V gene, CDR3 DNA, CDR3 protein. The D gene is left open where the match is weak. Some rows mark clone size as missing; the rest say once, few, many or name a class of expanded clone.

.,TRBJ2-7,.,15,TRBV7-6,TGTGCTAGCAGCTTATTTTTTGCAGGGGAAAATGAGCAGTACTTC,CASSLFFAGENEQYF
.,TRBJ2-3,TRBD2,17,TRBV6-5,TGTGCCAGCAGTTACTCGAGACTAGCGGGGAGCACAGATACGCAGTATTTT,CASSYSRLAGSTDTQYF
.,TRBJ1-5,.,13,TRBV7-8,TGTGCCAGCAGCTTAGAGAGGGGTGGGCCCCAGCATTTT,CASSLERGGPQHF
many,TRBJ2-7,TRBD2,15,TRBV11-2,TGTGCCAGCAGCGCTAGCGGGAGGCCCTCCTACGAGCAGTACTTC,CASSASGRPSYEQYF
many,TRBJ1-1,.,13,TRBV10-3,TGTGCCATCAGCGCACAGAGGAACACTGAAGCTTTCTTT,CAISAQRNTEAFF
.,TRBJ2-7,TRBD2,15,TRBV6-9,TGTGCCAGCAGAGGGACTAGCGGGAGGTTCTACGAGCAGTACTTC,CASRGTSGRFYEQYF
.,TRBJ2-7,.,14,TRBV7-2,TGTGCCAGCAGCGTCGGGCAGGGGCACTACGAGCAGTACTTC,CASSVGQGHYEQYF
.,TRBJ2-1,.,15,TRBV10-3,TGTGCCTCTGCCGATGGGACGGACTCCTACAATGAGCAGTTCTTC,CASADGTDSYNEQFF
.,TRBJ2-1,.,15,TRBV7-6,TGTGCCAGCAGCTTCCGGGACAGCGGGGACTATGAGCAGTTCTTC,CASSFRDSGDYEQFF
once,TRBJ1-5,.,14,TRBV7-2,TGTGCCAGCAGCTTAGAAGAACAGGGTCAGCCCCAGCATTTT,CASSLEEQGQPQHF
.,TRBJ1-1,.,13,TRBV6-6,TGTGCCAGCAGTTACTCTATGAACACTGAAGCTTTCTTT,CASSYSMNTEAFF
.,TRBJ2-5,.,17,TRBV7-9,TGTGCCAGCAGTTTGGGGCCCACGGGGCTAGGTTGGGAGACCCAGTACTTC,CASSLGPTGLGWETQYF
.,TRBJ1-1,TRBD1,15,TRBV12-3/TRBV12-4,TGTGCCAGCAGCCGACCCGGACAGGGTTCCACTGAAGCTTTCTTT,CASSRPGQGSTEAFF
few,TRBJ2-3,TRBD1,15,TRBV7-3,TGTGCCAGCAGCCCCCGGACAGGGGCCCCGGATACGCAGTATTTT,CASSPRTGAPDTQYF
few,TRBJ2-5,TRBD1,15,TRBV5-4,TGTGCCAGCAGCTCCCCGGGACAGGCGATAGAGACCCAGTACTTC,CASSSPGQAIETQYF
.,TRBJ2-3,.,14,TRBV7-6,TGTGCCAGCAGCTTAGATACAAACACAGATACGCAGTATTTT,CASSLDTNTDTQYF
few,TRBJ2-5,TRBD2,15,TRBV7-3,TGTGCCAGCAGCCCTAGCGGGAGGGCCGGGGAGACCCAGTACTTC,CASSPSGRAGETQYF
few,TRBJ2-1,TRBD1,17,TRBV7-9,TGTGCCAGCAGCTTAGCGGGGTCCCGTGACAGGGGGTATGAGCAGTTCTTC,CASSLAGSRDRGYEQFF